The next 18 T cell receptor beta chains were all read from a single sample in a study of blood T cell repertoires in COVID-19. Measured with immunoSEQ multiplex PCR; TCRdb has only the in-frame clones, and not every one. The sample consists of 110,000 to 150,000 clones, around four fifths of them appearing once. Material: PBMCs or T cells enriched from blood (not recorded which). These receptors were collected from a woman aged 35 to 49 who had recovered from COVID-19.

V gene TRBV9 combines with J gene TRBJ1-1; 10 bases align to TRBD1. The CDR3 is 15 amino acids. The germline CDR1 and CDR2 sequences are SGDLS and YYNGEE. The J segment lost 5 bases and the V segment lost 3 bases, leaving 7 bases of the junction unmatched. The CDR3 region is CASSAIDRGRTEAFF. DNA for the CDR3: TGTGCCAGCAGCGCCATAGACAGGGGGCGAACTGAAGCTTTCTTT. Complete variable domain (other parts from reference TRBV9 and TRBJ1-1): DSGVTQTPKHLITATGQRVTLRCSPRSGDLSVYWYQQSLDQGLQFLIQYYNGEERAKGNILERFSAQQFPDLHSELNLSSLELGDSALYFCASSAIDRGRTEAFFGQGTRLTVV.

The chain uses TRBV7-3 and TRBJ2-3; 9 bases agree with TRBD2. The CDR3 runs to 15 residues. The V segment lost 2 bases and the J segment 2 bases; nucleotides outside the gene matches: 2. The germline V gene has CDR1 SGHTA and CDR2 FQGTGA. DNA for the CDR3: TGTGCCAGCAGCTTAGCGGGAGGGCCCACAGATACGCAGTATTTT. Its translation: CASSLAGGPTDTQYF.

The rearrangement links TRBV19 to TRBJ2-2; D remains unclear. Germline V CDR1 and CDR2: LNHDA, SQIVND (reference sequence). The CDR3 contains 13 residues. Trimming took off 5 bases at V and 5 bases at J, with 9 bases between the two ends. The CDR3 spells CASSPILTGELFF. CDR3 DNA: TGTGCCAGTAGTCCTATATTAACCGGGGAGCTGTTTTTT.

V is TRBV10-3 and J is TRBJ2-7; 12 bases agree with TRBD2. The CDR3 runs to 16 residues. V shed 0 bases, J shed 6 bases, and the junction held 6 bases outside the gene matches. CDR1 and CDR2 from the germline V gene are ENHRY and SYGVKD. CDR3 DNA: TGTGCCATCAGTGAGTCTGCTAGCGGGGGGGCCTTCGAGCAGTACTTC. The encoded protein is CAISESASGGAFEQYF.

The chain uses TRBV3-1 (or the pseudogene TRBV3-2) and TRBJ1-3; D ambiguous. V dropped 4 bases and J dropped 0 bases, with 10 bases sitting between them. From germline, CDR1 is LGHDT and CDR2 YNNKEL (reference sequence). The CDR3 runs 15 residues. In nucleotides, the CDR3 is TGTGCCAGCAGCCGGCAGTTAATCTCTGGAAACACCATATATTTT. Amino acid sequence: CASSRQLISGNTIYF.

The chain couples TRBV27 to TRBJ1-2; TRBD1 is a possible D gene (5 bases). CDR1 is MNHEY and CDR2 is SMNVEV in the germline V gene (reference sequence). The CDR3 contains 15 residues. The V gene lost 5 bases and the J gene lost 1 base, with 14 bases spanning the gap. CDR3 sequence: CASSPDSGLNYGYTF. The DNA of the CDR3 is TGTGCCAGCAGTCCCGACAGCGGGCTTAACTATGGCTACACCTTC.

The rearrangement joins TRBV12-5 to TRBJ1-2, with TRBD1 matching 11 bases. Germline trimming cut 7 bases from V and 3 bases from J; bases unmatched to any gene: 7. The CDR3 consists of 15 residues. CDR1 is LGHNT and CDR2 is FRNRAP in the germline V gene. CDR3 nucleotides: TGTGCTAGTGTCCCCCTGGGACAGGGGGACTATGGCTACACCTTC. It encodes CASVPLGQGDYGYTF.

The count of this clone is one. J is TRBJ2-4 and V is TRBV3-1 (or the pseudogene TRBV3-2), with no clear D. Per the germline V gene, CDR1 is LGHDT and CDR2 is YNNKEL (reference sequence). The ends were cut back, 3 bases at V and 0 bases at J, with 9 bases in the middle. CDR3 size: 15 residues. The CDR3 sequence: CASSHYLIAKNIQYF. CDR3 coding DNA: TGTGCCAGCAGCCATTACTTAATAGCCAAAAACATTCAGTACTTC.

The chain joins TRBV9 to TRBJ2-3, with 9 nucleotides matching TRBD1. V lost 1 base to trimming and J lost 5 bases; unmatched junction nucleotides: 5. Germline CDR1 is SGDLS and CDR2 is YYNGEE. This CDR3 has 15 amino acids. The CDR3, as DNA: TGTGCCAGCAGCGTACAGGGACAGGGAGGAGATACGCAGTATTTT. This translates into CASSVQGQGGDTQYF.

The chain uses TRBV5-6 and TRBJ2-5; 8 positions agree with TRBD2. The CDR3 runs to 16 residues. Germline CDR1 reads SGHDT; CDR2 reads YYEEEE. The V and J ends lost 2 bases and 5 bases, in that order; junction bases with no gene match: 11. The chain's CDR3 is CASSLLAGGGEETQYF. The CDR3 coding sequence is TGTGCCAGCAGCTTACTTGCGGGAGGTGGGGAGGAGACCCAGTACTTC.

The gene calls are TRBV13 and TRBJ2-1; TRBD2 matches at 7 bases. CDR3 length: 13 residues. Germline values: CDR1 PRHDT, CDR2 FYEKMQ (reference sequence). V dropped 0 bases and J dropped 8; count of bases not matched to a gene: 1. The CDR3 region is CASSLGTSHEQFF. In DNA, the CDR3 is TGTGCCAGCAGCTTAGGGACTAGCCATGAGCAGTTCTTC.

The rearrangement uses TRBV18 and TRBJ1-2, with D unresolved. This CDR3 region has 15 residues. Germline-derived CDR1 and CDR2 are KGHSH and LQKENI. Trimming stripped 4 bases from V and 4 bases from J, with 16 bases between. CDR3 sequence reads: CASSLQQNPLYGYTF. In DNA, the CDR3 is TGTGCCAGCTCACTACAACAGAATCCCCTCTATGGCTACACCTTC.

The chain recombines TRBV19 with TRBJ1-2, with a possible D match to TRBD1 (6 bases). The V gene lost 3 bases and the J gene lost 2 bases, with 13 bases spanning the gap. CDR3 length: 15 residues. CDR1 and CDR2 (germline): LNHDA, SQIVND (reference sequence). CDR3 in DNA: TGTGCCAGTAGTATGGTCCTACAGGGAAACTATGGCTACACCTTC. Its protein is CASSMVLQGNYGYTF.

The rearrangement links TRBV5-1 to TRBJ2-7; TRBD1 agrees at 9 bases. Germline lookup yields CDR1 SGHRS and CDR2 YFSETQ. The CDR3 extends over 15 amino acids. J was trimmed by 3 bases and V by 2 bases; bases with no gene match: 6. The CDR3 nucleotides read TGCGCCAGCAGCTTCGTCGGGACAGGGTACTACGAGCAGTACTTC. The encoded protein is CASSFVGTGYYEQYF.

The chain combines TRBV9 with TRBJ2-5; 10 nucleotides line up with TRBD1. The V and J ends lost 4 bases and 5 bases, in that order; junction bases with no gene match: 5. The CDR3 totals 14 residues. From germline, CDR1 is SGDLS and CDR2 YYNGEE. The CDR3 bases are TGTGCCAGCAGCTACCGGGACAGGGGCGAGACCCAGTACTTC. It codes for CASSYRDRGETQYF.

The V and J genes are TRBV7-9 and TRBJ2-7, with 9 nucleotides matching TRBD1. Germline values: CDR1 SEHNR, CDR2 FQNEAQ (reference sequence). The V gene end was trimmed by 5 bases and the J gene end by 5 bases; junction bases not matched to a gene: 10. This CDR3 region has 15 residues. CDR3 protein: CASSPHRGPGDEQYF. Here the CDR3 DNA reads TGTGCCAGCAGCCCCCACAGGGGGCCGGGAGACGAGCAGTACTTC.

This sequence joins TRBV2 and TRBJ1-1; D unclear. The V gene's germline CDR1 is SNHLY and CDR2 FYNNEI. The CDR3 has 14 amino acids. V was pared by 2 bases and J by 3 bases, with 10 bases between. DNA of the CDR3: TGTGCCAGCAGTGAACACTCTAGGCACACTGAAGCTTTCTTT. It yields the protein CASSEHSRHTEAFF. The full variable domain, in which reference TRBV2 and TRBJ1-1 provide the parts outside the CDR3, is EPEVTQTPSHQVTQMGQEVILRCVPISNHLYFYWYRQILGQKVEFLVSFYNNEISEKSEIFDDQFSVERPDGSNFTLKIRSTKLEDSAMYFCASSEHSRHTEAFFGQGTRLTVV.

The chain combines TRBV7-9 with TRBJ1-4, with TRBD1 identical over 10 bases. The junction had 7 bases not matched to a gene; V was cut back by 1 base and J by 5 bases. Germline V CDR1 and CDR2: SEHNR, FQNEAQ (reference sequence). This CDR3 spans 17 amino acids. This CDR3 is CASSLVGTGVQNEKLFF. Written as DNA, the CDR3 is TGTGCCAGCAGCTTAGTGGGGACAGGGGTTCAAAATGAAAAACTGTTTTTT.